One T cell receptor (beta chain) is described in this entry. TCRdb keeps only in-frame clones here, not all; method: immunoSEQ multiplex PCR. The sample contains around 23,000 clones, less than 95% of which appear only once. The sample is drawn from a study of monozygotic twins with cystic fibrosis. The V end lost 1 base, the J end lost 2 bases, and 11 bases lay between the germline ends. Germline-derived CDR1 and CDR2 are SEHNR and FQNEAQ (reference sequence). The CDR3 has 15 residues. The rearrangement links TRBV7-9 to TRBJ2-5; D not certain. The specimen sequenced was blood. This clonotype was sampled from a girl between 2 and 10 years old with cystic fibrosis. The CDR3 DNA follows: TGTGCCAGCAGCTTAGGCGGAAACAAGCAAGAGACCCAGTACTTC. It codes for CASSLGGNKQETQYF. The entire variable domain, with the rest obtained from reference TRBV7-9 and TRBJ2-5, is as follows: DTGVSQNPRHKITKRGQNVTFRCDPISEHNRLYWYRQTLGQGPEFLTYFQNEAQLEKSRLLSDRFSAERPKGSFSTLEIQRTEQGDSAMYLCASSLGGNKQETQYFGPGTRLLVL.